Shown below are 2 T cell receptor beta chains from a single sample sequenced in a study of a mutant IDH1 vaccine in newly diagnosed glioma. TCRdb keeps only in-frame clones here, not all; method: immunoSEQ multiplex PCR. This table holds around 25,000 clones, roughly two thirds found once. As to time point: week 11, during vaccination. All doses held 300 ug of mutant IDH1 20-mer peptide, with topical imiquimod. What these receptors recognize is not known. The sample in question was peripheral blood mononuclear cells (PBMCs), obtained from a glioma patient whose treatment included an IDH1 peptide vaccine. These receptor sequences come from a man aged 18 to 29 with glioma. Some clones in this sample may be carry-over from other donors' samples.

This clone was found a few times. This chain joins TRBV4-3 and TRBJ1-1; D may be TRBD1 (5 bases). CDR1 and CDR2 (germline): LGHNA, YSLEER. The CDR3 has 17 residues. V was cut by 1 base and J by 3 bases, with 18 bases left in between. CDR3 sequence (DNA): TGCGCCAGCAGCCAAGTTAAAAGGGGTAGGGAGGACACTGAAGCTTTCTTT. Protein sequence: CASSQVKRGREDTEAFF.

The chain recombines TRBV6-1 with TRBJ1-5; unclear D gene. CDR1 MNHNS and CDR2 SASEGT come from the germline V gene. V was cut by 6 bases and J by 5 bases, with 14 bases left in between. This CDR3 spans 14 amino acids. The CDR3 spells CASRRITLDQPQHF. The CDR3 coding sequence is TGTGCCAGCAGGAGGATAACCCTAGATCAGCCCCAGCATTTT.